Listed below are T cell receptor beta chains from one sample, sequenced in a study of blood T cell repertoires in COVID-19. Profiling relied on immunoSEQ multiplex PCR, and the TCRdb table lists in-frame clones only, not all of them. The table shows hundreds of thousands of clones, with around nine tenths occurring only once. Sequenced input: PBMCs or T cells enriched from blood (not recorded which). Receptors originate from a woman between 40 and 50 years old who had recovered from COVID-19. Both conserved end residues are part of each CDR3. D genes are given only for firm matches. Size is omitted from some rows. Given values are once, few, many or a class for expanded clones.

DNA | CDR3 | J | V | size | D
TGTGCCAGCAGACGCCACGCGGGGAACACTGAAGCTTTCTTT | CASRRHAGNTEAFF | TRBJ1-1 | TRBV6-5 | . | .
TGTGCCACCAGCAGAATGGGACAGAGCTACGAGCAGTACTTC | CATSRMGQSYEQYF | TRBJ2-7 | TRBV15 | . | TRBD1
TGTGCCAGCAGCTTATCTTCTAGATATGAGCAGTTCTTC | CASSLSSRYEQFF | TRBJ2-1 | TRBV13 | . | .
TGTGCCAGCAGTATAAGAGAACACTATGGCTACACCTTC | CASSIREHYGYTF | TRBJ1-2 | TRBV2 | . | .
TGTGCCAGCAGTTACCTCGGGCAGGGGGCCTACGAGCAGTACTTC | CASSYLGQGAYEQYF | TRBJ2-7 | TRBV6-2/TRBV6-3 | . | TRBD1
TGTGCCAGCCGGGGGGGCTATGAGCAGTTCTTC | CASRGGYEQFF | TRBJ2-1 | TRBV6-5 | . | TRBD2
TGTGCCAGCAGTCCTAACACAGATACGCAGTATTTT | CASSPNTDTQYF | TRBJ2-3 | TRBV28 | . | .
TGTGCCAGCAGTGAATATGTTCCAGAGGATAATTCACCCCTCCACTTT | CASSEYVPEDNSPLHF | TRBJ1-6 | TRBV6-1 | few | .
TGTGCCAGCAGTCCCGGGACTAGCGGGAGCTACGAGCAGTACTTC | CASSPGTSGSYEQYF | TRBJ2-7 | TRBV27 | . | TRBD2
TGTGCCAGCAGCGGGAGAGTCCCAGATACGCAGTATTTT | CASSGRVPDTQYF | TRBJ2-3 | TRBV2 | . | .
TGTGCCAGCAGCGCCGCCGGGACAGGGGCCTACGAGCAGTACTTC | CASSAAGTGAYEQYF | TRBJ2-7 | TRBV7-2 | . | TRBD1
TGTGCCACCAGTGACGCCACTGTTTTGAACACCGGGGAGCTGTTTTTT | CATSDATVLNTGELFF | TRBJ2-2 | TRBV24-1 | few | .
TGTGCCAGCAGCCAACTGGCAGGGGGCGAGGACTATGGCTACACCTTC | CASSQLAGGEDYGYTF | TRBJ1-2 | TRBV3-1/TRBV3-2 | . | TRBD1
TGTGCCAGCAGCGTGTCCAATCAGGGGGCACCTGAAGCTTTCTTT | CASSVSNQGAPEAFF | TRBJ1-1 | TRBV9 | . | TRBD1
TGTGCCAGCAGCCAACCCGGACTAGCGGGAGTAGAGACCCAGTACTTC | CASSQPGLAGVETQYF | TRBJ2-5 | TRBV4-2 | . | TRBD2
TGTGCCAGCTCACCGAGAGGGACCTACAATGAGCAGTTCTTC | CASSPRGTYNEQFF | TRBJ2-1 | TRBV18 | . | .
TGTGCCAGTAGGGGGGGACCGATCAACTATGGCTACACCTTC | CASRGGPINYGYTF | TRBJ1-2 | TRBV19 | . | .
TGTGCCAGCAGTCCATTAGATCAGCCCCAGCATTTT | CASSPLDQPQHF | TRBJ1-5 | TRBV28 | few | .
TGTGCCAGTAGTATAGACCCACAGGGGTATGGCAATCAGCCCCAGCATTTT | CASSIDPQGYGNQPQHF | TRBJ1-5 | TRBV19 | . | TRBD1
TGTGCCAGCAGCCCCGGGACACACGCAACTAATGAAAAACTGTTTTTT | CASSPGTHATNEKLFF | TRBJ1-4 | TRBV2 | once | .
TGTGCCAGCAGCGTATATCCCACAGATACGCAGTATTTT | CASSVYPTDTQYF | TRBJ2-3 | TRBV9 | . | .
TGTGCCAGCAGTGAAGACGTTTGGACCGGGAAGGGTGGGCAGCCCCAGCATTTT | CASSEDVWTGKGGQPQHF | TRBJ1-5 | TRBV6-1 | . | .
TGTGCCACCCCAATACTCCATTTAGCATGGAGTATCTACGAGCAGTACTTC | CATPILHLAWSIYEQYF | TRBJ2-7 | TRBV24-1 | once | .
TGTGCCAGCAGCCAAAGACTAGCGGGAGAGGGAGATACGCAGTATTTT | CASSQRLAGEGDTQYF | TRBJ2-3 | TRBV3-1/TRBV3-2 | once | TRBD2
TGTGCCAGCAGCAGGACAGGCCTTAATGAAAAACTGTTTTTT | CASSRTGLNEKLFF | TRBJ1-4 | TRBV14 | once | TRBD1
TGCGCCAGCAGTGGGGGCGCGGGAGTGGGGAACATTCAGTACTTC | CASSGGAGVGNIQYF | TRBJ2-4 | TRBV10-1 | . | TRBD2
TGTGCCAGCAGCTTAGAGGGGCCTCCTAGCACAGATACGCAGTATTTT | CASSLEGPPSTDTQYF | TRBJ2-3 | TRBV7-2 | . | .
TGTGCCAGTAGAGGTTTAGCGGGAGGCTCTTACAATGAGCAGTTCTTC | CASRGLAGGSYNEQFF | TRBJ2-1 | TRBV19 | . | TRBD2
TGTGCCAGCAGTTTATACGGTTCTCGGGGAAAACTGTTTTTT | CASSLYGSRGKLFF | TRBJ1-4 | TRBV28 | . | .
TGCGCCAGCAGCTACCAGGATCCTGGAAACACCATATATTTT | CASSYQDPGNTIYF | TRBJ1-3 | TRBV5-1 | . | .
TGCAGCGTTGGCGGGGGCGCAGGCGAAAAACTGTTTTTT | CSVGGGAGEKLFF | TRBJ1-4 | TRBV29-1 | . | .
TGTGCCTGGAGTACCCGACCGGGTCCCCAGCATTTT | CAWSTRPGPQHF | TRBJ1-5 | TRBV30 | . | .
TGTGCCAGCAGCCAGATTCTGACTAGCGGAGAGATAACCGGGGAGCTGTTTTTT | CASSQILTSGEITGELFF | TRBJ2-2 | TRBV28 | . | TRBD2
TGCGCCAGCAGCGGCGGGCCCGAGAGTCCTTACGAGCAGTACTTC | CASSGGPESPYEQYF | TRBJ2-7 | TRBV5-1 | . | .
TGTGCCTGGGGACAGGGCAATCAGCCCCAGCATTTT | CAWGQGNQPQHF | TRBJ1-5 | TRBV30 | . | TRBD1
TGTGTCTGGGGGACAGACAATCAGCCCCAGCATTTT | CVWGTDNQPQHF | TRBJ1-5 | TRBV7-9 | . | TRBD1
TGTGCCAGCAGCCGAGAAGCTAGCGGGAGTCTCAATGAGCAGTTCTTC | CASSREASGSLNEQFF | TRBJ2-1 | TRBV7-6 | once | TRBD2
TGTGCCAGCAGTTTGTTGGCAGGGGATTCACCCCTCCACTTT | CASSLLAGDSPLHF | TRBJ1-6 | TRBV28 | . | .
TGTGCCAGCAGCTTAACCAGCTCTGGGGCCAACGTCCTGACTTTC | CASSLTSSGANVLTF | TRBJ2-6 | TRBV7-3 | . | .
TGCGCCAGCAGCCTACAGGGATTCCAAGAGACCCAGTACTTC | CASSLQGFQETQYF | TRBJ2-5 | TRBV5-1 | . | .
TGTGCCACCAGCAGACGAAGCGAGACCCAGTACTTC | CATSRRSETQYF | TRBJ2-5 | TRBV15 | . | .
TGTGCCAGCAGCTCCTTCGTCGATGAGCAGTTCTTC | CASSSFVDEQFF | TRBJ2-1 | TRBV7-9 | . | .
TGTGCCACCAGCAGAGATAGGGGGACAGGGAGCTATGGCTACACCTTC | CATSRDRGTGSYGYTF | TRBJ1-2 | TRBV15 | . | TRBD1
TGTGCCAGTAGTATAGCGCGGACTAGCGGGAGGGATGAGCAGTTCTTC | CASSIARTSGRDEQFF | TRBJ2-1 | TRBV19 | once | TRBD2
TGTGCCAGCAGCTTGATCCGGGAACCTTCCCAAGAGCAGTTCTTC | CASSLIREPSQEQFF | TRBJ2-1 | TRBV7-6 | . | .
TGTGCCAGCAGCCCCATGGACACTTCAACTAATGAAAAACTGTTTTTT | CASSPMDTSTNEKLFF | TRBJ1-4 | TRBV5-8 | . | .
TGTGCCAGCAGCCTAGAACCTCTGGACTCCTACGAGCAGTACTTC | CASSLEPLDSYEQYF | TRBJ2-7 | TRBV7-3 | . | .
TGTGCCAGCTCACCTACGGGCGGGGGGTCTGGCAATCAGCCCCAGCATTTT | CASSPTGGGSGNQPQHF | TRBJ1-5 | TRBV18 | . | .
TGTGCCAGCAGCCATCCGGGAAGGACCTACGAGCAGTACTTC | CASSHPGRTYEQYF | TRBJ2-7 | TRBV3-1/TRBV3-2 | . | .
TGTGCCAGCAGCCAAGGGGCGGGCCAAGAGACCCAGTACTTC | CASSQGAGQETQYF | TRBJ2-5 | TRBV14 | . | .
TGTGCCAGCAGTTCCCCGCCAAGGGGGTACTCTGGGGCCAACGTCCTGACTTTC | CASSSPPRGYSGANVLTF | TRBJ2-6 | TRBV6-2/TRBV6-3 | few | .
TGTGCCAGCAGCGTAGAAGTAGAGGGGAGGGCTTTCTTT | CASSVEVEGRAFF | TRBJ1-1 | TRBV9 | few | .
TGTGCCACCAGTGAACCGGGACTAGCGGGAGGCCCCAACCAAGAGACCCAGTACTTC | CATSEPGLAGGPNQETQYF | TRBJ2-5 | TRBV24-1 | . | TRBD2
TGTGCCAGCAGCGTAGATCGGAGCTCTGGGGCCAACGTCCTGACTTTC | CASSVDRSSGANVLTF | TRBJ2-6 | TRBV28 | . | .
TGTGCCAGCAGCGAAATACGCGGGGGCAATGGCTACACCTTC | CASSEIRGGNGYTF | TRBJ1-2 | TRBV7-2 | . | .